The present T cell receptor beta chain was sequenced within a study of cytomegalovirus exposure and HLA in healthy donors. On this clone: Its antigen is unknown.

Broader study findings: Among the most significant clusters, several appeared linked to common viral pathogens in a later analysis. As a later analysis showed, a missense DCLRE1C variant was linked to trimming of TCR beta V- and J-genes. Some V segments could not be told apart, so they were left out, TRBV6-2 and TRBV6-3 among them.

V gave up 4 bases and J gave up 3 bases; unmatched junction bases: 9. This CDR3 is built from 15 residues. Germline V CDR1 and CDR2: SGDLS, YYNGEE. PCR was performed using 60 Vbeta and 13 Jbeta primers. Study processing details: In a later analysis, of tens of millions of unique beta chains, roughly 10 million appeared in at least two donors. Data came from immunoSEQ multiplex PCR; TCRdb stores just in-frame clones and leaves some out. The D gene and trimming were derived from the DNA, and the V and J assignments and clone size from that table. This repertoire shows fewer than 350,000 clones, roughly 89% found once; its top ten account for approximately 2.2%.

The clonotype originates from a woman aged 18 to 35 in good health and CMV-seronegative. What was sequenced was PBMCs. The rearrangement uses TRBV9 and TRBJ2-7, with TRBD2 matching over 8 bases. As DNA, the CDR3 is TGTGCCAGCAGCTCCGGGGGGGGAGGGGGCTACGAGCAGTACTTC. This codes for CASSSGGGGGYEQYF.